Described below is a single T cell receptor (beta chain) sequence and its context. Original processing methods: Using reference gene primer amplification, nucleated cell counts were estimated. Only in-frame clones appear in the TCRdb table, and some are missing; sequencing was by immunoSEQ multiplex PCR. V and J calls and clone size are as listed in that table; D and trimming were resolved from the DNA. The sample holds about 64,000 clones; approximately 90% are singletons and the top ten take around 1.5%. These data are taken from a study of blood T cell repertoires in COVID-19. Trimming cost V 4 bases and J 1 base; bases outside gene matches: 8. Germline CDR1 reads MNHNS; CDR2 reads SASEGT. CDR3 size: 18 residues.

This TCR came from a human donor in a cohort sampled during active COVID-19. The rearrangement links TRBV6-1 to TRBJ2-1; 12 bases match TRBD2. The sequencing sample was made of peripheral blood. CDR3 DNA: TGTGCCAGCAGTGGGCTAGCGGGAGGGCCGGGGTCCTACAATGAGCAGTTCTTC. It codes for CASSGLAGGPGSYNEQFF.